These 9 T cell receptor beta chains were sequenced from one sample in a study of T cells in Graves' hyperthyroidism and ophthalmopathy. What was amplified from RNA transcripts were TCR beta CDR3 regions. HTBI primers were employed in a first-round RT-PCR of the TCR CDR3. TCRdb ran MiXCR on the multiplex PCR reads and lists one entry per CDR3 protein. The repertoire holds about 640,000 distinct CDR3 sequences, with around 21% as singletons. The source material was blood. These receptors were collected from a young man with Graves' ophthalmopathy.

This clonotype has a count of ten or more. This chain connects TRBV11-2 to TRBJ2-3; 12 bases map to TRBD2. V gave up 0 bases and J gave up 3 bases; unmatched junction bases: 13. Germline V gene sequence: CDR1 SGHAT, CDR2 FQNNGV. The CDR3 length is 20 residues. CDR3 nucleotide sequence: TGTGCCAGCAGCTTAGATTCCCTAGCGGGAGGGCAGAAGGGAACAGATACGCAGTATTTT. Protein sequence: CASSLDSLAGGQKGTDTQYF. Full variable domain (outside the CDR3, taken from reference TRBV11-2 and TRBJ2-3): EAGVAQSPRYKIIEKRQSVAFWCNPISGHATLYWYQQILGQGPKLLIQFQNNGVVDDSQLPKDRFSAERLKGVDSTLKIQPAKLEDSAVYLCASSLDSLAGGQKGTDTQYFGPGTRLTVL.

This clonotype has at least ten counts. The chain carries TRBV30 and TRBJ1-4; the D gene is possibly TRBD1 (6 bases). Germline CDR1 GTSNPN, CDR2 SVGIG (reference sequence). Trimming left V 1 base short and J 8 bases short, with 14 bases between. This CDR3 spans 14 amino acids. The CDR3 protein is CAWSEGGGKEKLFF. CDR3 nucleotides: TGTGCCTGGAGTGAAGGGGGAGGGAAAGAAAAACTGTTTTTT.

This clonotype has a handful of counts. The rearrangement uses TRBV20-1 and TRBJ1-5, with D perhaps TRBD1 (5 bases). V was cut by 4 bases and J by 2 bases, with 6 bases left in between. The CDR3 covers 12 residues. Germline V gene lookup returns CDR1 DFQATT and CDR2 SNEGSKA (reference sequence). In nucleotides, the CDR3 is TGCAGTGCTATACAGGGCAATCAGCCCCAGCATTTT. Its translation: CSAIQGNQPQHF.

The sample holds a few counts of this clonotype. The chain uses TRBV6-1 and TRBJ1-3; 10 nucleotides align to TRBD1. CDR3 size: 14 residues. CDR1 and CDR2 (germline): MNHNS, SASEGT. J was trimmed by 1 base and V by 6 bases; bases with no gene match: 0. CDR3 region: CASRGQGSGNTIYF. The CDR3 nucleotides read TGTGCCAGCAGGGGACAGGGGTCTGGAAACACCATATATTTT.

The chain recombines TRBV20-1 with TRBJ2-2; TRBD1 aligns across 9 bases. J was trimmed by 5 bases and V by 1 base; bases with no gene match: 5. Germline V gene sequence: CDR1 DFQATT, CDR2 SNEGSKA (reference sequence). CDR3 size: 15 residues. For the CDR3, the DNA is TGCAGTGCTAGAGGGACAGGGGTTATGACCGGGGAGCTGTTTTTT. Protein sequence: CSARGTGVMTGELFF.

This clonotype was counted between two and nine times. The V gene is TRBV11-2, the J gene TRBJ2-7; D ambiguous. Germline V lookup: CDR1 SGHAT, CDR2 FQNNGV. V lost 0 bases to trimming and J lost 6 bases, with 9 bases between them. This CDR3 region has 13 residues. The CDR3 DNA sequence: TGTGCCAGCAGCTTAGAACGTATCGGCGAGCAGTACTTC. Residues: CASSLERIGEQYF. The whole variable domain, remainder taken from reference TRBV11-2 and TRBJ2-7, is EAGVAQSPRYKIIEKRQSVAFWCNPISGHATLYWYQQILGQGPKLLIQFQNNGVVDDSQLPKDRFSAERLKGVDSTLKIQPAKLEDSAVYLCASSLERIGEQYFGPGTRLTVT.

This clonotype appeared a few times. V usage is TRBV2 and J usage is TRBJ2-1, with TRBD2 matching 8 bases. V gave up 5 bases and J gave up 9 bases; unmatched junction bases: 6. Germline V gene data show CDR1 as SNHLY and CDR2 as FYNNEI. This CDR3 spans 13 amino acids. The CDR3 protein is CASSPTSGSEQFF. The CDR3, as DNA: TGTGCCAGCAGTCCTACTAGCGGTAGTGAGCAGTTCTTC. Looking up the rest from reference TRBV2 and TRBJ2-1 gives the full variable domain: EPEVTQTPSHQVTQMGQEVILRCVPISNHLYFYWYRQILGQKVEFLVSFYNNEISEKSEIFDDQFSVERPDGSNFTLKIRSTKLEDSAMYFCASSPTSGSEQFFGPGTRLTVL.

In its sample, this clonotype was seen many times. V and J are TRBV6-5 and TRBJ2-5, with a tentative D call TRBD2 (5 bases). This CDR3 is 16 amino acids long. Trimming took off 0 bases at V and 2 bases at J, with 13 bases between the two ends. Germline V gene lookup returns CDR1 MNHEY and CDR2 SVGAGI. The CDR3 bases are TGTGCCAGCAGTTACTCCCGAGGGAGTGGGCAAGAGACCCAGTACTTC. Translation: CASSYSRGSGQETQYF.

In this sample, this clonotype turned up many times. This chain joins TRBV7-3 and TRBJ2-1; possibly TRBD2 for D (7 bases). The CDR3 loop spans 14 amino acids. V was clipped by 4 bases and J by 2 bases, with 9 bases between them. Germline CDR1 and CDR2: SGHTA and FQGTGA. CDR3 protein: CASSSGGPYNEQFF. The CDR3 DNA is TGTGCCAGCAGCTCGGGGGGCCCCTACAATGAGCAGTTCTTC. Combining the CDR3 with reference TRBV7-3 and TRBJ2-1 gives the whole variable domain GAGVSQTPSNKVTEKGKYVELRCDPISGHTALYWYRQSLGQGPEFLIYFQGTGAADDSGLPNDRFFAVRPEGSVSTLKIQRTERGDSAVYLCASSSGGPYNEQFFGPGTRLTVL.